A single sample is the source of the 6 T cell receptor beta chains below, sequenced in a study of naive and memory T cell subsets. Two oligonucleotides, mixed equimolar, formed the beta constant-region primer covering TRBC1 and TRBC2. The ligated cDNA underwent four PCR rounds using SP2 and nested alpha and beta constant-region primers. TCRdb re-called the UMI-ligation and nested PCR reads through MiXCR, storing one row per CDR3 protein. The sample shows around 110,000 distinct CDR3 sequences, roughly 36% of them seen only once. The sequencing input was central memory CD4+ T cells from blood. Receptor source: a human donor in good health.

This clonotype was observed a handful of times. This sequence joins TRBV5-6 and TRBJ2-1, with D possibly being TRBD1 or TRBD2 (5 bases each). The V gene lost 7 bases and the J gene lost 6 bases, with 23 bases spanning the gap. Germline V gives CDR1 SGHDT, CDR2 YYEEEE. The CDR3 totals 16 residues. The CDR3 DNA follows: TGTGCCAGCGAGAGGGGACGTATTAGGCTAAGCAATGAGCAGTTCTTC. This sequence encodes CASERGRIRLSNEQFF.

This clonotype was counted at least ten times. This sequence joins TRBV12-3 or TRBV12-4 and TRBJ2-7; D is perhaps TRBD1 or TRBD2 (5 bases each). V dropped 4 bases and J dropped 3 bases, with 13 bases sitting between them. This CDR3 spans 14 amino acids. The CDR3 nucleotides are TGTGCCAGCAGTTCACCAGGGACCTACTACGAGCAGTACTTC. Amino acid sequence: CASSSPGTYYEQYF.

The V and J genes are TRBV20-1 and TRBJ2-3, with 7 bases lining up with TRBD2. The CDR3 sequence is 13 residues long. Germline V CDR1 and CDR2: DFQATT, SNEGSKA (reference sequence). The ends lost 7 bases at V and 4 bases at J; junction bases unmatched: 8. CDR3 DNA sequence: TGCAGTGTATCGGGGGGTAATTCAGATACGCAGTATTTT. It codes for CSVSGGNSDTQYF.

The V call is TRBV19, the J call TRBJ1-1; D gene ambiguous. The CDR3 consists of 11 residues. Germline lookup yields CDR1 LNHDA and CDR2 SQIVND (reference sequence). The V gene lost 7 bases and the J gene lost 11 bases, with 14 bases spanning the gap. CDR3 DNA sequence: TGTGCCAGTACCCATACCGGCTTGGCTTTCTTT. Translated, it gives CASTHTGLAFF. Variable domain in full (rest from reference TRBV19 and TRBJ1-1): DGGITQSPKYLFRKEGQNVTLSCEQNLNHDAMYWYRQDPGQGLRLIYYSQIVNDFQKGDIAEGYSVSREKKESFPLTVTSAQKNPTAFYLCASTHTGLAFFGQGTRLTVV.

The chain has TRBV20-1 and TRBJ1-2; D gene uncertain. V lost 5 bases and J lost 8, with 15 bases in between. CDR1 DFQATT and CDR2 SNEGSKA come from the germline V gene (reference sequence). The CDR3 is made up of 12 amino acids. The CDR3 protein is CSAPPTDLGYTF. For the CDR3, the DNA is TGCAGTGCTCCACCTACAGACTTGGGCTACACCTTC.

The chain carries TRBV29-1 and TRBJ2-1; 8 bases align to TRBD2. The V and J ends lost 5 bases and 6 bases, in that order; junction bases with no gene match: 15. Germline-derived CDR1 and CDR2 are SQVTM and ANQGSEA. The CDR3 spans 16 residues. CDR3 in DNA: TGCAGCGTTTACGGTACGCCGGGACTAGACGTCAATGAGCAGTTCTTC. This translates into CSVYGTPGLDVNEQFF.